A single sample is the source of the 18 T cell receptor beta chains below, sequenced in a study of T cell responses to AZD1222 COVID-19 vaccine. Measured with immunoSEQ multiplex PCR; TCRdb has only the in-frame clones, and not every one. Of about 160,000 clones detected, roughly 86% appear once; the ten largest clones hold less than 6.5%. Sequenced material: peripheral blood, taken on day 0 of AZD1222 vaccination. Every receptor here comes from an adult in good health.

V is TRBV24-1 and J is TRBJ2-7; D is unresolved. This CDR3 spans 13 amino acids. Trimming stripped 2 bases from V and 5 bases from J, with 9 bases between. CDR1 and CDR2 (germline): KGHDR, SFDVKD. CDR3 in DNA: TGTGCCACCAGTGATTACGGCAGCCACGAGCAGTACTTC. It is translated as CATSDYGSHEQYF.

The gene calls are TRBV25-1 and TRBJ2-7, with 14 bases fitting TRBD2. Looked up from germline, CDR1 is MGHDK and CDR2 is SYGVNS. This CDR3 region has 15 residues. Trimming at V came to 4 bases and at J to 6 bases, leaving 5 bases not matched to a gene. CDR3 in DNA: TGTGCCAGCAGTGGAGGACTAGCGGGAGGTAGCGAGCAGTACTTC. This codes for CASSGGLAGGSEQYF.

This chain connects TRBV12-3 or TRBV12-4 to TRBJ2-1; D is undetermined. Trimming took 3 bases from V and 10 from J, leaving 13 bases between them. The length of the CDR3 is 13 residues. The CDR3 DNA sequence: TGTGCCAGCAGTTTCTTGACTCCAAGGGAGCAGTTCTTC. Translating it yields CASSFLTPREQFF.

The genes are TRBV7-9 and TRBJ1-5; D perhaps matches TRBD1 (5 bases). V lost 1 base and J 1 base, leaving 11 bases between the germline ends. The germline V gene has CDR1 SEHNR and CDR2 FQNEAQ (reference sequence). The CDR3 is 16 amino acids. The CDR3 coding sequence is TGTGCCAGCAGCTTAGACTCGGGGGAGAGCAATCAGCCCCAGCATTTT. Protein product: CASSLDSGESNQPQHF.

The chain links TRBV7-2 to TRBJ1-5, with D uncertain. The CDR3 is made up of 14 amino acids. Germline assignment: CDR1 SGHTA and CDR2 FQGNSA. V was pared by 0 bases and J by 5 bases, with 8 bases between. This CDR3 is CASSLASPDQPQHF. The DNA of the CDR3 is TGTGCCAGCAGCTTAGCCTCCCCGGATCAGCCCCAGCATTTT.

V gene TRBV19 combines with J gene TRBJ1-5; maybe TRBD1 (5 bases). The V end was cut by 5 bases, the J end by 4 bases, with 9 bases between. The CDR3 length is 13 residues. Germline V gene lookup returns CDR1 LNHDA and CDR2 SQIVND (reference sequence). The DNA of the CDR3 is TGTGCCAGTAGTGCAGGGCTTAATCAGCCCCAGCATTTT. Its translation: CASSAGLNQPQHF.

The rearrangement joins TRBV3-1 (or the pseudogene TRBV3-2) to TRBJ2-1; D is possibly TRBD2 (5 bases). V lost 0 bases to trimming and J lost 6 bases, with 15 bases between them. This CDR3 is 16 amino acids long. Germline-derived CDR1 and CDR2 are LGHDT and YNNKEL (reference sequence). DNA of the CDR3: TGTGCCAGCAGCCAAGAAATAGTGGGAGCTTTCAATGAGCAGTTCTTC. It is translated as CASSQEIVGAFNEQFF.

The gene calls are TRBV5-1 and TRBJ2-5; TRBD2 agrees at 14 bases. In germline, CDR1 is SGHRS, CDR2 YFSETQ. Losses at the gene ends were 4 bases for V and 4 bases for J; bases not matched to a gene: 3. This CDR3 is 15 amino acids long. The CDR3 DNA follows: TGCGCCAGCAGCGGGGGACTAGCGGGGGTAGAGACCCAGTACTTC. Its protein product is CASSGGLAGVETQYF.

V and J are TRBV10-3 and TRBJ1-2; a weak D match, TRBD1 (5 bases). Deletions cut 1 base from V and 3 bases from J, with 15 bases between. Germline V gene sequence: CDR1 ENHRY, CDR2 SYGVKD. CDR3 length: 16 residues. This chain's CDR3 is CAISEWGDRLYYGYTF. The CDR3 nucleotides are TGTGCCATCAGTGAGTGGGGGGACCGATTATACTATGGCTACACCTTC.

The chain combines TRBV5-4 with TRBJ2-1, with TRBD1 matching 9 bases. V gave up 0 bases and J gave up 10 bases; unmatched junction bases: 8. Germline V lookup: CDR1 SGHNT, CDR2 YYREEE (reference sequence). This CDR3 is built from 15 residues. The CDR3 protein is CASSLGGQGFGEQFF. Written as DNA, the CDR3 is TGTGCCAGCAGCTTGGGGGGACAGGGTTTCGGGGAGCAGTTCTTC.

J is TRBJ2-1 and V is TRBV14; 8 positions match TRBD2. Germline assignment: CDR1 SGHDN and CDR2 FVKESK. Unmatched junction bases numbered 10, after V lost 1 base and J lost 8 bases. This CDR3 is built from 16 residues. The CDR3 DNA sequence: TGTGCCAGCAGCCAAGGGTGGGGACTAGTGAGTCATGAGCAGTTCTTC. Protein: CASSQGWGLVSHEQFF.

This chain uses TRBV5-5 with TRBJ1-1; unclear D gene. V shed 0 bases and J shed 0 bases, with 6 bases lying between them. Germline values: CDR1 SGHKS, CDR2 YYEKEE (reference sequence). The CDR3 covers 14 residues. CDR3 DNA sequence: TGTGCCAGCAGCTTGGGAGGATTGAACACTGAAGCTTTCTTT. Translation gives CASSLGGLNTEAFF.

The V gene is TRBV27, the J gene TRBJ2-2, with D possibly being TRBD2 (6 bases). V shed 5 bases and J shed 1 base, with 8 bases lying between them. Germline CDR1 is MNHEY and CDR2 is SMNVEV (reference sequence). The CDR3 is 14 residues long. CDR3 DNA sequence: TGTGCCAGCAGTCCAGCGGGGAACACCGGGGAGCTGTTTTTT. The encoded protein is CASSPAGNTGELFF.

This chain joins TRBV7-3 and TRBJ1-2, with D hard to call. CDR1 is SGHTA and CDR2 is FQGTGA in the germline V gene. V was cut by 1 base and J by 0 bases, with 18 bases left in between. The CDR3 is 18 residues long. The CDR3 nucleotides read TGTGCCAGCAGCTTAATCCAGTCCGGGGTGGGCACTAACTATGGCTACACCTTC. Translated: CASSLIQSGVGTNYGYTF.

The chain couples TRBV6-2 or TRBV6-3 to TRBJ1-6, with D maybe TRBD1 (5 bases). Per germline, CDR1 MNHEY and CDR2 SVGEGT. Trimming removed 4 bases from V and 7 bases from J, with 11 bases in between. The CDR3 is 14 residues long. The CDR3 region has the DNA TGTGCCAGCAGTTTAGACAGACCCAATTCACCCCTCCACTTT. It encodes CASSLDRPNSPLHF.

The V gene is TRBV9, the J gene TRBJ2-3; TRBD2 agrees at 7 bases. V shed 0 bases and J 4 bases; nucleotides not matched to a gene: 5. Germline V gene lookup returns CDR1 SGDLS and CDR2 YYNGEE. CDR3 size: 15 residues. Here the CDR3 DNA reads TGTGCCAGCAGCGTAGTCACGGGAGGCGCAGATACGCAGTATTTT. Amino acids: CASSVVTGGADTQYF.

This clone was observed a single time. The chain recombines TRBV28 with TRBJ2-7; D not resolved. Germline CDR1 and CDR2: MDHEN and SYDVKM. The CDR3 has 10 residues. V lost 5 bases and J lost 6, with 5 bases in between. In DNA form, the CDR3 reads TGTGCCAGCAGTAAAGTCGAGCAGTACTTC. Protein product: CASSKVEQYF.

V is TRBV18 and J is TRBJ2-2; D remains ambiguous. The CDR3 is 19 residues long. V lost 0 bases to trimming and J lost 3 bases, with 20 bases between them. Germline lookup yields CDR1 KGHSH and CDR2 LQKENI. The CDR3 reads CASSPPLFLQAMDTGELFF. The CDR3 DNA reads as TGTGCCAGCTCACCACCCCTTTTCCTTCAGGCCATGGACACCGGGGAGCTGTTTTTT.